The 4 T cell receptor beta chains below come from one sample, sequenced in a study of OX40 agonist ivuxolimab in advanced cancers. Libraries were prepared by immunoSEQ multiplex PCR; TCRdb keeps only in-frame clonotypes and omits some of them. This repertoire shows some 100,000 clones, around 91% found once; its top ten account for about 0.81%. The sequencing here drew on CD4+ or CD8+ T cells sorted from blood, taken in a trial of the OX40 agonist ivuxolimab. The receptors originated from an adult with an advanced solid tumor such as melanoma, head and neck, liver or kidney cancer.

The chain employs TRBV7-6 and TRBJ2-1; D remains ambiguous. CDR3 length equals 16 residues. Trimming removed 5 bases from V and 12 bases from J, with 26 bases in between. Germline V gene data show CDR1 as SGHVS and CDR2 as FNYEAQ. The CDR3 reads CASSPVVRTTSMRQFF. CDR3 nucleotide sequence: TGTGCCAGCAGCCCGGTCGTTAGAACTACATCAATGAGGCAGTTCTTC.

This clone was counted a single time. The chain links TRBV11-2 to TRBJ2-7; the D gene is possibly TRBD2 (5 bases). This CDR3 has 15 residues. Germline V gene lookup returns CDR1 SGHAT and CDR2 FQNNGV. Deletions cut 5 bases from V and 2 bases from J, with 16 bases between. The CDR3 loop is CASSPGYRGTYEQYF. CDR3 DNA: TGTGCCAGCAGCCCCGGTTACAGAGGGACCTACGAGCAGTACTTC.

This chain links TRBV7-2 with TRBJ2-7, with D perhaps matching TRBD2 (5 bases). The CDR3 runs to 16 residues. The germline CDR1 and CDR2 sequences are SGHTA and FQGNSA. Trimming took off 0 bases at V and 6 bases at J, with 18 bases between the two ends. In nucleotides, the CDR3 is TGTGCCAGCAGCTTAGCGGGAGCAGGAGTCCTTACCGAGCAGTACTTC. Protein: CASSLAGAGVLTEQYF.

The V gene is TRBV30, the J gene TRBJ1-2; no firm D call. The ends were cut back, 2 bases at V and 1 base at J, with 5 bases in the middle. The V gene's germline CDR1 is GTSNPN and CDR2 SVGIG (reference sequence). The CDR3 has 12 residues. Written as DNA, the CDR3 is TGTGCCTGGAGTCCTGTTAACTATGGCTACACCTTC. Its translation is CAWSPVNYGYTF. Supplemented by reference TRBV30 and TRBJ1-2, the full variable domain reads SQTIHQWPATLVQPVGSPLSLECTVEGTSNPNLYWYRQAAGRGLQLLFYSVGIGQISSEVPQNLSASRPQDRQFILSSKKLLLSDSGFYLCAWSPVNYGYTFGSGTRLTVV.